What follows are 7 T cell receptor beta chains derived from one specimen sequenced in a study of T cells in Graves' hyperthyroidism and ophthalmopathy. Amplified regions were TCR beta CDR3 sequences from RNA transcripts. Primed by the HTBI set, a first-round RT-PCR was run on the TCR CDR3. TCRdb called the multiplex PCR reads again in MiXCR, with one record for every CDR3 protein. Among a few hundred thousand distinct CDR3 sequences, 15% were seen once, and the ten largest hold approximately 32%. Sequenced input: blood. Receptor source: a woman in her 30s with Graves' hyperthyroidism.

This clonotype has a count of ten or more. This rearrangement joins TRBV6-1 to TRBJ2-7, with 7 bases that match TRBD2. Germline-derived CDR1 and CDR2 are MNHNS and SASEGT. V dropped 5 bases and J dropped 2; count of bases not matched to a gene: 12. This CDR3 contains 16 residues. The CDR3 sequence is CASSSLTRGSPYEQYF. In DNA form, the CDR3 reads TGTGCCAGCAGTTCTCTGACCCGCGGGAGCCCCTACGAGCAGTACTTC.

In this sample, this clonotype turned up many times. The V call is TRBV12-3 or TRBV12-4, the J call TRBJ2-2, with 9 bases identical to TRBD2. The junction had 20 bases not matched to a gene; V was cut back by 6 bases and J by 0 bases. This CDR3 is 21 amino acids long. The chain's CDR3 is CASRGGTWLAGPDANTGELFF. Here the CDR3 DNA reads TGTGCCAGCAGGGGGGGGACGTGGCTAGCGGGACCAGACGCGAACACCGGGGAGCTGTTTTTT.

This clonotype has ten or more counts. The genes are TRBV9 and TRBJ1-1, with 7 nucleotides matching TRBD1. The CDR3 is 14 residues long. The J segment lost 0 bases and the V segment lost 3 bases, leaving 2 bases of the junction unmatched. Germline lookup yields CDR1 SGDLS and CDR2 YYNGEE. Here the CDR3 reads CASSGGQLNTEAFF. The CDR3 nucleotides read TGTGCCAGCAGCGGGGGACAGTTGAACACTGAAGCTTTCTTT.

This clonotype was seen a few times. The genes are TRBV19 and TRBJ1-4, with D possibly matching TRBD1 (5 bases). Trimming removed 5 bases from V and 8 bases from J, with 21 bases in between. CDR3 length: 16 residues. The germline gives CDR1 LNHDA, CDR2 SQIVND (reference sequence). The CDR3 nucleotides read TGTGCCAGTAGTCAGAGCCGGGGACTAAACCTCGAAAAACTGTTTTTT. It encodes CASSQSRGLNLEKLFF. Combining the CDR3 with reference TRBV19 and TRBJ1-4 gives the whole variable domain DGGITQSPKYLFRKEGQNVTLSCEQNLNHDAMYWYRQDPGQGLRLIYYSQIVNDFQKGDIAEGYSVSREKKESFPLTVTSAQKNPTAFYLCASSQSRGLNLEKLFFGSGTQLSVL.

This clonotype has a count of ten or more. The rearrangement joins TRBV30 to TRBJ1-2; D is perhaps TRBD1 (5 bases). Trimming stripped 0 bases from V and 12 bases from J, with 14 bases between. Germline lookup yields CDR1 GTSNPN and CDR2 SVGIG (reference sequence). This CDR3 is 12 amino acids long. CDR3 coding DNA: TGTGCCTGGAGTGTACAGTCAGGGATTCACACCTTC. Its protein is CAWSVQSGIHTF.

The chain uses TRBV7-2 and TRBJ1-2; D uncertain. V shed 4 bases and J shed 4 bases, with 7 bases lying between them. CDR3 size: 12 residues. Germline assignment: CDR1 SGHTA and CDR2 FQGNSA. CDR3: CASSSGFYGYTF. The CDR3 region has the DNA TGTGCCAGCAGCTCCGGGTTCTATGGCTACACCTTC.

At least ten counts were recorded for this clonotype. This sequence joins TRBV11-2 and TRBJ2-1; 12 positions agree with TRBD2. The length of the CDR3 is 16 residues. Trimming took 5 bases from V and 5 from J; bases not matched to a gene: 7. Germline values: CDR1 SGHAT, CDR2 FQNNGV. The CDR3 is CASSLKLAGGHNEQFF. The DNA for the CDR3 is TGTGCCAGCAGCCTAAAACTAGCGGGAGGACACAATGAGCAGTTCTTC.